This T cell receptor beta chain was sequenced for a study of T cell repertoires in cytomegalovirus infection. About the research overall: Indications of both CMV infection and matching HLA type were provided by public TCR beta signatures.

To note about this clonotype: No antigen is known for it.

Each CDR3 protein gets one entry after TCRdb re-called the reads with MiXCR. The sample holds fewer than 950,000 distinct CDR3 sequences; 32% are singletons and the top ten take approximately 13%. V was pared by 3 bases and J by 4 bases, with 13 bases of the junction left unmatched. Germline lookup yields CDR1 DFQATT and CDR2 SNEGSKA (reference sequence). The CDR3 is made up of 16 amino acids. Whole-study results and caveats: Cumulative public TCR beta family frequency identified carriers of CMV plus the relevant HLA.

The sequence came from a human donor in good health (CMV status not recorded). Some clones in this sample may be carry-over from other donors' samples. The sample was cultured CD8+ T cells from PBMCs, taken from culture after CMV antigen stimulation. V is TRBV20-1 and J is TRBJ1-1; 8 bases fit TRBD1. The CDR3 region is CSASRTFRDRSTEAFF. The CDR3 DNA reads as TGCAGTGCTAGTCGTACGTTCCGGGACAGGAGCACTGAAGCTTTCTTT.